Following are 22 T cell receptor beta chains from one sample sequenced in a study of PD-L1 blockade in urothelial cancer. Clones were sequenced by immunoSEQ multiplex PCR, and TCRdb holds only the in-frame ones, with some missing. Found here are tens of thousands of clones, approximately 86% of them singletons; the top ten hold about 6.7%. As to time point: pretreatment peripheral blood. The sequenced sample was PBMCs, obtained around atezolizumab (anti-PD-L1) treatment. The receptor set was obtained from a man aged 35 to 55 with urothelial cancer.

CDR3 nucleotide sequence: TGTGCCAGCAGCCCGCAGGGGGATAGCAATCAGCCCCAGCATTTT. Translated, it gives CASSPQGDSNQPQHF. The gene calls are TRBV7-2 and TRBJ1-5, with 7 bases that match TRBD1. The CDR3 runs to 15 residues. After removal of 5 bases from V and 0 bases from J, the junction contained 4 bases not matched to a gene. Germline CDR1 is SGHTA and CDR2 is FQGNSA.

The V and J genes are TRBV30 and TRBJ1-4; 9 bases line up with TRBD1. With V trimmed by 0 bases and J by 8 bases, 7 bases remained unmatched. CDR3 size: 15 residues. The germline V gene has CDR1 GTSNPN and CDR2 SVGIG (reference sequence). The CDR3 nucleotides read TGTGCCTGGAGTGTGAAAGGGACAGGGCACGAAAAACTGTTTTTT. It specifies CAWSVKGTGHEKLFF.

This chain links TRBV6-5 with TRBJ1-1, with D perhaps matching TRBD1 (6 bases). The V end lost 3 bases, the J end lost 0 bases, and 8 bases lay between the germline ends. The CDR3 has 14 residues. The V gene's germline CDR1 is MNHEY and CDR2 SVGAGI. DNA of the CDR3: TGTGCCAGCAGTTATCAGGGGATGAACACTGAAGCTTTCTTT. The encoded protein is CASSYQGMNTEAFF.

The chain couples TRBV5-6 to TRBJ2-7, with D perhaps TRBD1 (6 bases). This CDR3 is built from 14 residues. Germline assignment: CDR1 SGHDT and CDR2 YYEEEE. V shed 6 bases and J shed 2 bases, with 15 bases lying between them. CDR3 region: CASTAGVIPYEQYF. The CDR3 bases are TGTGCCAGCACAGCAGGGGTCATACCCTACGAGCAGTACTTC.

The rearrangement uses TRBV2 and TRBJ2-1; a possible D gene is TRBD1 (6 bases). The V gene's germline CDR1 is SNHLY and CDR2 FYNNEI. With 4 bases removed from V and 8 bases from J, the gap between germline ends came to 15 bases. This CDR3 spans 14 amino acids. CDR3 sequence: CASSARQVTHEQFF. The DNA of the CDR3 is TGTGCCAGCAGTGCAAGACAGGTAACCCATGAGCAGTTCTTC.

This sequence joins TRBV6-5 and TRBJ2-7; tentative D call: TRBD2 (6 bases). Germline values: CDR1 MNHEY, CDR2 SVGAGI. Trimming took 2 bases from V and 6 from J, leaving 20 bases between them. The CDR3 runs to 16 residues. In DNA, the CDR3 is TGTGCCAGCAGTTACGGCGGGGTGGGGATGGGCTCCGAGCAGTACTTC. Translation gives CASSYGGVGMGSEQYF.

This chain connects TRBV29-1 to TRBJ2-7; 10 bases match TRBD1. Unmatched junction bases numbered 8, after V lost 6 bases and J lost 3 bases. This CDR3 is 14 amino acids long. The germline gives CDR1 SQVTM, CDR2 ANQGSEA. The CDR3 loop reads CSVAPRDRGYEQYF. In nucleotides, the CDR3 is TGCAGCGTCGCCCCCCGGGACAGGGGCTACGAGCAGTACTTC.

The chain employs TRBV14 and TRBJ2-3; 7 bases match TRBD1. V lost 2 bases, J lost 0 bases, and 11 bases stayed unmatched. Germline assignment: CDR1 SGHDN and CDR2 FVKESK. CDR3 size: 18 residues. CDR3 in DNA: TGTGCCAGCAGCCAACTAAAAGGGGGCAGACGGAGCACAGATACGCAGTATTTT. It is translated as CASSQLKGGRRSTDTQYF.

The chain couples TRBV4-1 to TRBJ1-5; D perhaps matches TRBD1 (6 bases). V lost 1 base to trimming and J lost 0 bases, with 16 bases between them. The CDR3 is made up of 18 amino acids. The germline CDR1 and CDR2 sequences are MGHRA and YSYEKL. Written as DNA, the CDR3 is TGCGCCAGCAGCCAAGGAAGGCTGGGGGCCGATAGCAATCAGCCCCAGCATTTT. Translating it yields CASSQGRLGADSNQPQHF.

J is TRBJ1-2 and V is TRBV4-1; D remains unclear. The CDR3 is made up of 14 amino acids. The V end was cut by 0 bases, the J end by 7 bases, with 12 bases between. CDR1 and CDR2 from the germline V gene are MGHRA and YSYEKL. CDR3: CASSQDEGWGGYTF. CDR3 coding DNA: TGCGCCAGCAGCCAAGATGAGGGCTGGGGTGGCTACACCTTC.

V gene TRBV19 combines with J gene TRBJ1-1, with D unclear. The CDR3 contains 14 residues. Trimming removed 5 bases at V and 0 bases at J, with 10 bases between. Germline assignment: CDR1 LNHDA and CDR2 SQIVND (reference sequence). In DNA form, the CDR3 reads TGTGCCAGTAGTGAAGGCGGGATGAACACTGAAGCTTTCTTT. This translates into CASSEGGMNTEAFF.

The chain is built from TRBV28 and TRBJ1-2; D may be TRBD1 (6 bases). Germline V gene lookup returns CDR1 MDHEN and CDR2 SYDVKM. CDR3 size: 12 residues. V lost 4 bases to trimming and J lost 7 bases, with 10 bases between them. CDR3 loop: CASSSQGSGYTF. CDR3 coding DNA: TGTGCCAGCAGTTCACAGGGAAGTGGCTACACCTTC.

The chain recombines TRBV4-3 with TRBJ2-7; TRBD1 agrees at 7 bases. Germline assignment: CDR1 LGHNA and CDR2 YSLEER. The CDR3 consists of 17 residues. J was trimmed by 0 bases and V by 1 base; bases with no gene match: 9. In DNA form, the CDR3 reads TGCGCCAGCAGCCAAGTTCTGGGGACAGACCTCTCCTACGAGCAGTACTTC. Protein: CASSQVLGTDLSYEQYF.

The chain employs TRBV4-2 and TRBJ1-3, with a possible D match to TRBD1 (6 bases). In germline, CDR1 is LGHNA, CDR2 YNFKEQ. The CDR3 sequence is 13 residues long. Trimming removed 3 bases from V and 9 bases from J, with 12 bases in between. This CDR3 reads CASSQPDSPTIYF. CDR3 coding DNA: TGTGCCAGCAGCCAGCCGGACAGTCCCACCATATATTTT.

The rearrangement links TRBV28 to TRBJ1-2; 9 nucleotides line up with TRBD1. In germline, CDR1 is MDHEN, CDR2 SYDVKM. The CDR3 runs 16 residues. V shed 3 bases, J shed 3 bases, and the junction held 8 bases outside the gene matches. The CDR3: CASSFTTTGGDYGYTF. Written as DNA, the CDR3 is TGTGCCAGCAGTTTCACAACCACAGGGGGCGACTATGGCTACACCTTC.

This clone is a singleton in its sample. The gene calls are TRBV19 and TRBJ2-3, with a tentative D call TRBD1 (5 bases). Germline V lookup: CDR1 LNHDA, CDR2 SQIVND (reference sequence). The ends were cut back, 7 bases at V and 0 bases at J, with 17 bases in the middle. There are 16 residues in the CDR3. CDR3 nucleotide sequence: TGTGCCAGTACCCCGCGCGCGGCAGGGAGCACAGATACGCAGTATTTT. This sequence encodes CASTPRAAGSTDTQYF.

This chain joins TRBV27 and TRBJ1-1, with D maybe TRBD1 (5 bases). The germline V and J ends were trimmed by 1 base and 1 base, with 13 bases remaining between them. CDR1 and CDR2 from the germline V gene are MNHEY and SMNVEV (reference sequence). This CDR3 has 16 residues. The CDR3 region is CASSLWGVGQNTEAFF. The DNA for the CDR3 is TGTGCCAGCAGTTTATGGGGGGTAGGTCAGAACACTGAAGCTTTCTTT.

This chain connects TRBV4-1 to TRBJ2-3; 11 bases are shared with TRBD2. The CDR3 consists of 16 residues. Germline V gives CDR1 MGHRA, CDR2 YSYEKL. Trimming cost V 4 bases and J 6 bases; bases outside gene matches: 9. The CDR3 nucleotides read TGCGCCAGCAGCCCAGTAGCGGGAGGGCCCCGCGATACGCAGTATTTT. It yields the protein CASSPVAGGPRDTQYF.

This chain links TRBV5-1 with TRBJ2-3, with D hard to call. V was pared by 5 bases and J by 0 bases, with 13 bases between. Germline values: CDR1 SGHRS, CDR2 YFSETQ. This CDR3 contains 15 residues. The CDR3 loop is CASRDGLGSTDTQYF. The CDR3, as DNA: TGCGCCAGCAGGGATGGGCTTGGGAGCACAGATACGCAGTATTTT. The full variable domain, rest sourced from reference TRBV5-1 and TRBJ2-3, is KAGVTQTPRYLIKTRGQQVTLSCSPISGHRSVSWYQQTPGQGLQFLFEYFSETQRNKGNFPGRFSGRQFSNSRSEMNVSTLELGDSALYLCASRDGLGSTDTQYFGPGTRLTVL.

This rearrangement joins TRBV7-8 to TRBJ2-4; 10 nucleotides agree with TRBD2. The CDR3 is 18 amino acids. V lost 5 bases, J lost 1 base, and 11 bases stayed unmatched. The germline gives CDR1 SGHVS, CDR2 FQNEAQ. The CDR3 protein is CASSPPIEREGAKNIQYF. CDR3 sequence (DNA): TGTGCCAGCAGCCCCCCGATTGAGCGGGAGGGGGCCAAAAACATTCAGTACTTC.

The chain recombines TRBV28 with TRBJ2-7; the match to TRBD1 covers 7 bases. Losses at the gene ends were 5 bases for V and 0 bases for J; bases not matched to a gene: 13. Germline values: CDR1 MDHEN, CDR2 SYDVKM. The CDR3 consists of 17 residues. The CDR3 DNA follows: TGTGCCAGCAGTCTTACCGGGACAGTGCGTCTCTCCTACGAGCAGTACTTC. Residues: CASSLTGTVRLSYEQYF.

The CDR3 loop reads CASSPDSSSYNEQFF. The CDR3 nucleotides read TGCGCCAGCAGCCCTGACTCAAGCTCCTACAATGAGCAGTTCTTC. The chain uses TRBV5-1 and TRBJ2-1; D is unresolved. The ends were cut back, 4 bases at V and 0 bases at J, with 11 bases in the middle. The CDR3 consists of 15 residues. Germline-derived CDR1 and CDR2 are SGHRS and YFSETQ.